The rows below give T cell receptor beta chains drawn from one sample of a study of cytomegalovirus exposure and HLA in healthy donors. This table comes from immunoSEQ multiplex PCR, and its TCRdb copy is limited to in-frame clones, with some not included. The sample lists about 68,000 clones; 96% were seen once. The sample taken for sequencing was PBMCs. Receptors originate from a man aged 18 to 29 in good health and CMV-seronegative. Both conserved end residues are part of each CDR3. D genes are given only for firm matches. Clone size is given for some rows only: seen once, a few or many times, or a class if the clone is expanded.

clone size	V gene	J gene	D gene	CDR3 DNA	CDR3 protein
NA	TRBV6-1	TRBJ1-2	TRBD1	TGTGCCAGCAGTACCACAGGGGTGTCTCAGGGTGGCTACACCTTC	CASSTTGVSQGGYTF
NA	TRBV6-5	TRBJ2-7	NA	TGTGCCAGCAGTTACTCCCCCACAGGGCCAGCCTACGAGCAGTACTTC	CASSYSPTGPAYEQYF
NA	TRBV5-4	TRBJ2-4	NA	TGTGCCAGCAGCTTGGGATTCAGCGGTGAAGGAAACATTCAGTACTTC	CASSLGFSGEGNIQYF
NA	TRBV4-1	TRBJ1-2	TRBD1	TGCGCCAGCAGCCAAGAATTACAGGGGGCGAGTGGCTACACCTTC	CASSQELQGASGYTF
NA	TRBV6-5	TRBJ1-2	TRBD1	TGTGCCAGCAAGGTCGGGACAGACAATTACTATGGCTACACCTTC	CASKVGTDNYYGYTF
once	TRBV7-9	TRBJ2-7	NA	TGTGCCAGCAGCTTACAGGGTACCGACGAGCAGTACTTC	CASSLQGTDEQYF
NA	TRBV9	TRBJ1-5	TRBD1	TGTGCCAGCAGCACTACAGGGGACAGCAATCAGCCCCAGCATTTT	CASSTTGDSNQPQHF
NA	TRBV11-2	TRBJ1-1	NA	TGTGCCAGCAGCTTTTTAGGGGTTGAGACTGAAGCTTTCTTT	CASSFLGVETEAFF
NA	TRBV19	TRBJ1-1	NA	TGTGCCAGTAGTATTACAGCCACCACTGAAGCTTTCTTT	CASSITATTEAFF
NA	TRBV10-3	TRBJ1-2	TRBD1	TGTGCCATCACTTCGACAGGGTGGGGAGGCTACACCTTC	CAITSTGWGGYTF
NA	TRBV13	TRBJ2-3	NA	TGTGCCAGCAGCTTAGGCCTAAATACGCAGTATTTT	CASSLGLNTQYF
NA	TRBV4-1	TRBJ2-7	NA	TGCGCCAGCAGCCAAGGGCTAGACGGGTACGAGCAGTACTTC	CASSQGLDGYEQYF
NA	TRBV5-8	TRBJ1-1	TRBD1	TGTGCCAGCAGCGCTGCGGACAGGGGGCGCGTGGGGACTGAAGCTTTCTTT	CASSAADRGRVGTEAFF
NA	TRBV10-3	TRBJ1-5	NA	TGTGCCATCAGTGAGCCCGGGGGGCTTTTATGGGGAAACCCTAGCAATCAGCCCCAGCATTTT	CAISEPGGLLWGNPSNQPQHF
NA	TRBV19	TRBJ2-6	TRBD1	TGTGCCAGTAGTACCCCAGGGGGCTTGGGGGCCAACGTCCTGACTTTC	CASSTPGGLGANVLTF
once	TRBV6-1	TRBJ1-4	NA	TGTGCCAGCAGTGAAACAGGGTGGGGTGAAAAACTGTTTTTT	CASSETGWGEKLFF
NA	TRBV28	TRBJ1-1	TRBD1	TGTGCCAGCAGTTTATTTGGGACAGGGATTAACACTGAAGCTTTCTTT	CASSLFGTGINTEAFF
NA	TRBV2	TRBJ1-2	TRBD1	TGTGCCAGCAGTGACACGACAGGGGGCGGGTACTATGGCTACACCTTC	CASSDTTGGGYYGYTF
NA	TRBV19	TRBJ1-1	NA	TGTGCCAGTAGTATTAAAGAGGAGCTGTGGGGGGTCCCCACTGAAGCTTTCTTT	CASSIKEELWGVPTEAFF
NA	TRBV4-1	TRBJ2-7	NA	TGCGCCAGCAGCTCAGACAGAAGGAGCTCCTACGAGCAGTACTTC	CASSSDRRSSYEQYF
NA	TRBV5-1	TRBJ2-1	TRBD2	TGCGCCAGCAGCTTGGGAGGACTAGCCGGTGAGCAGTTCTTC	CASSLGGLAGEQFF
NA	TRBV5-4	TRBJ1-4	TRBD1	TGTGCCAGCAGCCAGACAGGGAGGAATAATGAAAAACTGTTTTTT	CASSQTGRNNEKLFF
NA	TRBV5-4	TRBJ2-2	NA	TGTGCCAGCAGCGCAGACAGATCCGGGGAGCTGTTTTTT	CASSADRSGELFF
NA	TRBV6-6	TRBJ1-1	TRBD1	TGTGCCAGCAGCAAGACTCCCGGACAGGGGGCGACTGAAGCTTTCTTT	CASSKTPGQGATEAFF
NA	TRBV28	TRBJ1-1	TRBD1	TGTGCCACCCTAATGACAGGGGTGAACACTGAAGCTTTCTTT	CATLMTGVNTEAFF
NA	TRBV18	TRBJ2-7	NA	TGTGCCAGCTCACCCTCTCAGACAGAGAGCTACGAGCAGTACTTC	CASSPSQTESYEQYF
NA	TRBV6-5	TRBJ1-2	NA	TGTGCCAGCAGTCCGCCGGAGGCAGGGGACTATGGCTACACCTTC	CASSPPEAGDYGYTF
NA	TRBV11-3	TRBJ2-3	TRBD2	TGTGCCAGCAGCGCTACCGTGACTAGCGGGAGTTCAGATACGCAGTATTTT	CASSATVTSGSSDTQYF
NA	TRBV7-3	TRBJ2-2	TRBD1	TGTGCCAGCAGCTCCTGGACAGGGGTGAACACCGGGGAGCTGTTTTTT	CASSSWTGVNTGELFF